These 32 T cell receptor beta chains originate from one sample sequenced in a study of T cell responses to AZD1222 COVID-19 vaccine. The method was immunoSEQ multiplex PCR; TCRdb's version includes in-frame clones alone and lacks a portion of them. The table lists roughly 150,000 clones, around 94% of them singletons. Sample: peripheral blood, taken 28 days after the second AZD1222 dose. The receptors were sampled from an adult who received the AZD1222 COVID-19 vaccine.

CDR3 sequence (DNA): TGCGCCAGCAGCCAAGGGGTGCTGGGGGTGAACACTGAAGCTTTCTTT. As protein: CASSQGVLGVNTEAFF. The V call is TRBV4-1, the J call TRBJ1-1, with D possibly being TRBD1 (5 bases). Germline V gene sequence: CDR1 MGHRA, CDR2 YSYEKL. Trimming pared 1 base from V and 0 bases from J, leaving 12 bases between. CDR3 length: 16 residues.

This chain uses TRBV18 with TRBJ1-1; D gene ambiguous. Trimming took 3 bases from V and 3 from J, leaving 11 bases between them. The CDR3 length is 14 residues. From germline, CDR1 is KGHSH and CDR2 LQKENI. Here the CDR3 DNA reads TGTGCCAGCTCACCGTTTGACTGGGACACTGAAGCTTTCTTT. Its translation is CASSPFDWDTEAFF.

This CDR3 is CASSPTRVNNSPLHF. In nucleotides, the CDR3 is TGTGCCAGCAGTCCGACCCGGGTAAATAATTCACCCCTCCACTTT. The rearrangement uses TRBV28 and TRBJ1-6; D uncertain. CDR1 and CDR2 (germline): MDHEN, SYDVKM. The V and J ends lost 5 bases and 5 bases respectively, with 13 bases between them. This CDR3 comprises 15 residues.

This clone has only one observation. This CDR3 reads CASSQDIGGEETQYF. The CDR3, as DNA: TGTGCCAGCAGCCAAGATATCGGCGGAGAAGAGACCCAGTACTTC. The rearrangement joins TRBV4-2 to TRBJ2-5; no definite D call. Trimming pared 0 bases from V and 3 bases from J, leaving 11 bases between. This CDR3 spans 15 amino acids. CDR1 and CDR2 (germline): LGHNA, YNFKEQ.

The V gene is TRBV6-5, the J gene TRBJ1-1; TRBD1 might be the D (6 bases). The CDR3 totals 14 residues. Trimming took 6 bases from V and 6 from J, leaving 17 bases between them. Germline V gene data show CDR1 as MNHEY and CDR2 as SVGAGI. CDR3: CASSSQQGTSEAFF. The CDR3 bases are TGTGCCAGCAGCTCACAACAGGGTACGTCTGAAGCTTTCTTT.

The chain joins TRBV4-1 to TRBJ2-3; D is unclear. The CDR3 contains 15 residues. V lost 6 bases, J lost 2 bases, and 15 bases lay in between. CDR1 is MGHRA, CDR2 YSYEKL, per germline. In nucleotides, the CDR3 is TGCGCCAGCAGGCCCGTGGGCGGCTCCACAGATACGCAGTATTTT. It translates to CASRPVGGSTDTQYF.

This chain links TRBV30 with TRBJ1-3; weak D call: TRBD1 (5 bases). Looked up from germline, CDR1 is GTSNPN and CDR2 is SVGIG (reference sequence). V was trimmed by 4 bases and J by 5 bases, leaving 12 bases between them. This CDR3 region has 13 residues. The CDR3 region is CAWTGIDRNTIYF. The CDR3 DNA sequence: TGTGCCTGGACAGGGATAGATAGAAACACCATATATTTT.

The chain employs TRBV5-1 and TRBJ2-3, with D possibly matching TRBD1 (6 bases). The ends were cut back, 1 base at V and 2 bases at J, with 11 bases in the middle. Germline V gene data show CDR1 as SGHRS and CDR2 as YFSETQ. The CDR3 contains 15 residues. The CDR3 coding sequence is TGCGCCAGCAGCTTGACAGGGTCCCCCACAGATACGCAGTATTTT. It encodes CASSLTGSPTDTQYF.

This chain joins TRBV5-1 and TRBJ2-7; D remains ambiguous. This CDR3 has 14 amino acids. Germline assignment: CDR1 SGHRS and CDR2 YFSETQ. V lost 2 bases and J 3 bases, leaving 12 bases between the germline ends. The CDR3 loop reads CASSFSTPDYEQYF. As DNA, the CDR3 is TGCGCCAGCAGCTTCTCAACTCCCGACTACGAGCAGTACTTC.

In the case of this clone: The sample carries other DNA sequences with the same CDR3. The chain uses TRBV2 and TRBJ2-5; D gene ambiguous. Trimming left V 1 base short and J 5 bases short, with 2 bases between. This CDR3 contains 11 residues. Germline V gene sequence: CDR1 SNHLY, CDR2 FYNNEI. CDR3 in amino acids: CASSEVETQYF. In DNA form, the CDR3 reads TGTGCCAGCAGTGAAGTGGAGACCCAGTACTTC.

The V call is TRBV28, the J call TRBJ2-1, with 7 bases matching TRBD2. Germline assignment: CDR1 MDHEN and CDR2 SYDVKM. J lost 5 bases, V lost 5 bases, and 12 bases had no gene match. This CDR3 is 16 amino acids long. For the CDR3, the DNA is TGTGCCAGCAGTCTAACCCTAGCGGAGTTTAACAATGAGCAGTTCTTC. It specifies CASSLTLAEFNNEQFF.

This sequence joins TRBV3-1 (or the pseudogene TRBV3-2) and TRBJ1-1; D is unclear. The length of the CDR3 is 17 residues. Trimming pared 1 base from V and 0 bases from J, leaving 15 bases between. Germline-derived CDR1 and CDR2 are LGHDT and YNNKEL (reference sequence). The CDR3 region is CASSQATTDEMNTEAFF. DNA for the CDR3: TGTGCCAGCAGCCAAGCCACAACTGATGAAATGAACACTGAAGCTTTCTTT.

The rearrangement joins TRBV2 to TRBJ1-5; D is undetermined. The CDR3 is 12 amino acids. Trimming shortened V by 4 bases and J by 3 bases, and 4 bases separated the two germline ends. Germline V gene lookup returns CDR1 SNHLY and CDR2 FYNNEI. The CDR3, as DNA: TGTGCCAGCAGTGCGGACAATCAGCCCCAGCATTTT. Amino acid sequence: CASSADNQPQHF. The full variable domain, its missing parts supplied by reference TRBV2 and TRBJ1-5, is EPEVTQTPSHQVTQMGQEVILRCVPISNHLYFYWYRQILGQKVEFLVSFYNNEISEKSEIFDDQFSVERPDGSNFTLKIRSTKLEDSAMYFCASSADNQPQHFGDGTRLSIL.

The chain has TRBV7-6 and TRBJ2-1, with D possibly matching TRBD2 (6 bases). V was clipped by 2 bases and J by 6 bases, with 14 bases between them. The CDR3 extends over 15 amino acids. The germline CDR1 and CDR2 sequences are SGHVS and FNYEAQ. CDR3 bases: TGTGCCAGCAGCTTACCCACTAGCAGGTCCAATGAGCAGTTCTTC. Translation gives CASSLPTSRSNEQFF.

The chain employs TRBV10-2 and TRBJ1-6, with D perhaps matching TRBD1 (6 bases). The ends were cut back, 8 bases at V and 7 bases at J, with 15 bases in the middle. The CDR3 length is 14 residues. The germline V gene has CDR1 WSHSY and CDR2 SAAADI. This CDR3 reads CASGTGLSNSPLHF. CDR3 coding DNA: TGCGCCAGCGGAACAGGGTTATCAAATTCACCCCTCCACTTT.

This sequence joins TRBV4-2 and TRBJ2-7; D may be TRBD1 (5 bases). Germline CDR1 reads LGHNA; CDR2 reads YNFKEQ. The CDR3 has 15 residues. The V and J ends lost 4 bases and 7 bases respectively, with 20 bases between them. The CDR3 region has the DNA TGTGCCAGCAGCCCGATTTGGGGCGACGCGGAGGAGCAGTACTTC. As protein: CASSPIWGDAEEQYF.

This chain links TRBV19 with TRBJ2-1; 12 nucleotides line up with TRBD2. J was trimmed by 4 bases and V by 5 bases; bases with no gene match: 6. CDR3 length equals 16 residues. Germline V lookup: CDR1 LNHDA, CDR2 SQIVND (reference sequence). The CDR3 is CASSVRTSGTYNEQFF. The CDR3 DNA follows: TGTGCCAGTAGTGTTAGGACTAGCGGGACATACAATGAGCAGTTCTTC.

The CDR3 region is CASSLGPTGYTF. Here the CDR3 DNA reads TGTGCCAGCAGCCTGGGACCCACCGGCTACACCTTC. The gene calls are TRBV7-9 and TRBJ1-2; TRBD1 is a possible D gene (5 bases). The germline V gene has CDR1 SEHNR and CDR2 FQNEAQ (reference sequence). The CDR3 consists of 12 residues. The ends were cut back, 5 bases at V and 8 bases at J, with 12 bases in the middle.

CDR3 sequence: CASSRTSSGANVLTF. The CDR3 nucleotides read TGTGCCAGCAGTCGGACCTCCTCTGGGGCCAACGTCCTGACTTTC. The rearrangement uses TRBV6-6 and TRBJ2-6; D call uncertain. V was trimmed by 5 bases and J by 0 bases, leaving 8 bases between them. From germline, CDR1 is MNHNY and CDR2 SVGAGI (reference sequence). The CDR3 is 15 residues long.

Only one count was recorded for this clone. The rearrangement uses TRBV24-1 and TRBJ2-3, with D unresolved. The V and J ends lost 1 base and 6 bases respectively, with 10 bases between them. This CDR3 is 14 amino acids long. Looked up from germline, CDR1 is KGHDR and CDR2 is SFDVKD. Written as DNA, the CDR3 is TGTGCCACCAGTGATTTCGGCAGCCCGGATACGCAGTATTTT. It yields the protein CATSDFGSPDTQYF.

The chain couples TRBV27 to TRBJ2-1; 8 bases map to TRBD2. This CDR3 has 16 amino acids. With 4 bases clipped from V and 2 bases from J, the junction kept 7 bases outside the gene matches. Per germline, CDR1 MNHEY and CDR2 SMNVEV (reference sequence). CDR3 nucleotide sequence: TGTGCCAGCAGTTGGGAGAGCGGGAGACCCTACAATGAGCAGTTCTTC. This codes for CASSWESGRPYNEQFF.

The chain joins TRBV4-3 to TRBJ1-2; D not certain. V shed 0 bases and J shed 4 bases, with 12 bases lying between them. The CDR3 sequence is 15 residues long. CDR1 LGHNA and CDR2 YSLEER come from the germline V gene. The CDR3, as DNA: TGCGCCAGCAGCCAAGATTATACGGTCGTCTATGGCTACACCTTC. The encoded protein is CASSQDYTVVYGYTF.

This chain joins TRBV5-8 and TRBJ1-5; 7 nucleotides align to TRBD1. Germline values: CDR1 SGHTS, CDR2 YDEGEE. J lost 0 bases, V lost 4 bases, and 7 bases had no gene match. There are 16 residues in the CDR3. The CDR3 spells CASSTRTGVSNQPQHF. CDR3 nucleotide sequence: TGTGCCAGCAGCACCCGGACAGGTGTTAGCAATCAGCCCCAGCATTTT.

This chain links TRBV7-8 with TRBJ2-7, with D possibly matching TRBD2 (5 bases). Trimming left V 8 bases short and J 6 bases short, with 14 bases between. The V gene's germline CDR1 is SGHVS and CDR2 FQNEAQ. The CDR3 has 12 amino acids. CDR3 in amino acids: CASRHLEGEQYF. CDR3 bases: TGTGCCAGCCGCCATTTAGAGGGCGAGCAGTACTTC.

The rearrangement uses TRBV28 and TRBJ1-2, with 7 bases fitting TRBD1. In germline, CDR1 is MDHEN, CDR2 SYDVKM. The CDR3 runs to 12 residues. V trimming: 6 bases; J trimming: 8 bases; junction bases outside the gene matches: 6. In DNA, the CDR3 is TGTGCCAGCAGCCCGGACAGGAACGGCTACACCTTC. This translates into CASSPDRNGYTF.

The V gene is TRBV2, the J gene TRBJ2-4; D not resolved. V was clipped by 8 bases and J by 3 bases, with 11 bases between them. The CDR3 is made up of 13 amino acids. CDR1 and CDR2 (germline): SNHLY, FYNNEI. The CDR3 sequence is CASLLGHKNIQYF. CDR3 DNA sequence: TGTGCCAGCTTGTTAGGGCACAAAAACATTCAGTACTTC.

The gene calls are TRBV19 and TRBJ2-7, with a weak D call TRBD2 (5 bases). V was clipped by 4 bases and J by 2 bases, with 9 bases between them. Germline V gene sequence: CDR1 LNHDA, CDR2 SQIVND (reference sequence). The CDR3 is made up of 13 amino acids. CDR3 loop: CASSSGSTYEQYF. The CDR3 DNA reads as TGTGCCAGTAGTAGCGGGTCGACCTACGAGCAGTACTTC.

CDR3 region: CASRGTRYNEQFF. The CDR3 DNA reads TGTGCCAGCAGGGGGACACGCTACAATGAGCAGTTCTTC. This rearrangement joins TRBV6-5 to TRBJ2-1; D may be TRBD1 (6 bases). The CDR3 covers 13 residues. Germline V lookup: CDR1 MNHEY, CDR2 SVGAGI. Trimming took 6 bases from V and 3 from J, leaving 9 bases between them.

V gene TRBV6-2 or TRBV6-3 combines with J gene TRBJ2-1, with D tentatively TRBD2 (5 bases). V was trimmed by 4 bases and J by 9 bases, leaving 10 bases between them. In germline, CDR1 is MNHEY, CDR2 SVGEGT. The CDR3 length is 12 residues. CDR3 sequence: CASSSPEGEQFF. CDR3 nucleotide sequence: TGTGCCAGCAGTTCCCCCGAGGGTGAGCAGTTCTTC.

The chain recombines TRBV4-1 with TRBJ2-1; TRBD2 matches at 8 bases. The CDR3 has 14 residues. Germline values: CDR1 MGHRA, CDR2 YSYEKL. With V trimmed by 2 bases and J by 9 bases, 6 bases remained unmatched. The CDR3 spells CASSQTGTSFEQFF. The CDR3 DNA reads as TGCGCCAGCAGCCAAACCGGGACTAGTTTTGAGCAGTTCTTC.

The chain combines TRBV28 with TRBJ2-1; the match to TRBD1 covers 8 bases. The J segment lost 7 bases and the V segment lost 6 bases, leaving 11 bases of the junction unmatched. Germline V lookup: CDR1 MDHEN, CDR2 SYDVKM. This CDR3 region has 15 residues. Written as DNA, the CDR3 is TGTGCCAGCAGCCCGGACAGGGCAGGGAAGAATGAGCAGTTCTTC. The encoded protein is CASSPDRAGKNEQFF.

The V and J genes are TRBV27 and TRBJ2-7, with 7 bases identical to TRBD2. The CDR3 contains 14 residues. Germline V gene sequence: CDR1 MNHEY, CDR2 SMNVEV (reference sequence). The V and J ends lost 5 bases and 4 bases, in that order; junction bases with no gene match: 8. DNA for the CDR3: TGTGCCAGCAGTCCCGGGCTAGCGGATTACGAGCAGTACTTC. This translates into CASSPGLADYEQYF.